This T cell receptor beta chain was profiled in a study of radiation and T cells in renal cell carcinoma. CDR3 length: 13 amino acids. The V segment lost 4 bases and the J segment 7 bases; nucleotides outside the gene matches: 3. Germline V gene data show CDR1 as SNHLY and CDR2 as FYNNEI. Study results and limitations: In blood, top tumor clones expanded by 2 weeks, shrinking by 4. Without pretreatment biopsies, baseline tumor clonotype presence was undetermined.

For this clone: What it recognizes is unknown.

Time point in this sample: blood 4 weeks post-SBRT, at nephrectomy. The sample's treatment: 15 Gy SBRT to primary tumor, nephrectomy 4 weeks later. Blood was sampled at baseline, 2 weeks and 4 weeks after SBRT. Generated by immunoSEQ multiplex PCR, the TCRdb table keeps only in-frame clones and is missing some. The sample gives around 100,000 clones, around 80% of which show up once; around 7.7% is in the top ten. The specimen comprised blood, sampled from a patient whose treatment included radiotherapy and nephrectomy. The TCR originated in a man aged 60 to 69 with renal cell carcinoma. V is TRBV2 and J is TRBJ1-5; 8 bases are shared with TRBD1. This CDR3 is CASSVAGGQPQHF. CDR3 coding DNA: TGTGCCAGCAGTGTAGCAGGGGGCCAGCCCCAGCATTTT.